This T cell receptor (beta chain) comes out of a study of shared clonotypes between healthy human individuals. The study, taken as a whole, reports: A handful of donors had roughly 5% of their naive CD4 clonotypes in common. Among the subsets, naive ones generally showed larger estimated richness than memory ones.

CDR1 LNHDA and CDR2 SQIVND come from the germline V gene (reference sequence). The CDR3 is 14 residues long. V lost 5 bases to trimming and J lost 2 bases, with 11 bases between them. The table came from immunoSEQ multiplex PCR; TCRdb's copy has only in-frame clones and leaves some out. The data show about 2,500,000 clones, with around 90% seen just once and over 0.12% held by the top ten. To note about this clone: Its cognate antigen is unknown.

Sequences were obtained from naive CD4+ T cells sorted from blood. Subset described: CD45RA+ positively selected. The chain recombines TRBV19 with TRBJ2-3; a possible D gene is TRBD2 (6 bases). The sequence derives from a young man in good health. In DNA form, the CDR3 reads TGTGCCAGTAGTCGAGGAGGGCTCACAGATACGCAGTATTTT. It encodes CASSRGGLTDTQYF.